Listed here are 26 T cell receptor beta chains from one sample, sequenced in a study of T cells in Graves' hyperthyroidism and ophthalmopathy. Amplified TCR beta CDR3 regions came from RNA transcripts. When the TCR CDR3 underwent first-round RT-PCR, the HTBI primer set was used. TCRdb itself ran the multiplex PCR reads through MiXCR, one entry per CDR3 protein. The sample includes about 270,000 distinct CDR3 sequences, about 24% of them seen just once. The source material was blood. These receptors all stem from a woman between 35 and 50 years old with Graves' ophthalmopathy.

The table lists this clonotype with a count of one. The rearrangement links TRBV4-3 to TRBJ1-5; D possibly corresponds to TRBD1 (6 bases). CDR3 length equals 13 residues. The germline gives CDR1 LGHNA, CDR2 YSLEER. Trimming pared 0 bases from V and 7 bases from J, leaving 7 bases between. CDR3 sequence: CASSQDQGQPQHF. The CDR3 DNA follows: TGCGCCAGCAGCCAAGATCAGGGGCAGCCCCAGCATTTT.

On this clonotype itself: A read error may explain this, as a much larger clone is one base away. The CDR3 loop is CASSARQGADQETQYF. As DNA, the CDR3 is TGTGCCAGCAGTGCTAGACAGGGGGCCGACCAAGAGACCCAGTACTTC. This rearrangement joins TRBV28 to TRBJ2-5, with 10 bases lining up with TRBD1. V shed 5 bases and J 0 bases; nucleotides not matched to a gene: 6. CDR1 and CDR2 from the germline V gene are MDHEN and SYDVKM. The CDR3 is 16 residues long.

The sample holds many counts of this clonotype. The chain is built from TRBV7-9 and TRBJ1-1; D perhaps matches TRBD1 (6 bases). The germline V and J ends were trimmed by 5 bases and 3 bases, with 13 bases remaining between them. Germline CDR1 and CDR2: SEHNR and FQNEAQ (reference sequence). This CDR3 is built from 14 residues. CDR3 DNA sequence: TGTGCCAGCAGCCCAGGGGCTATAGACACTGAAGCTTTCTTT. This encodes CASSPGAIDTEAFF.

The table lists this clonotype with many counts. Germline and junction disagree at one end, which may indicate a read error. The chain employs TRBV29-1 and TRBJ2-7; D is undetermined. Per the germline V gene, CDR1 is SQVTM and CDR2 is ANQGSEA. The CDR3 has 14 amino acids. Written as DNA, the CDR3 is TGCAGCGCTGAAGATAATGACGGAGACTACGAGCAGTACTTC. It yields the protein CSAEDNDGDYEQYF.

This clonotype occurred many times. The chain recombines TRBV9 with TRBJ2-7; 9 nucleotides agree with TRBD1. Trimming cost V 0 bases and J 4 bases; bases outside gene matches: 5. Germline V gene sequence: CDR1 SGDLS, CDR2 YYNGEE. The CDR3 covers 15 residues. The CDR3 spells CASSVGGTGQYEQYF. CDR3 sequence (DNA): TGTGCCAGCAGCGTAGGAGGGACAGGGCAGTACGAGCAGTACTTC.

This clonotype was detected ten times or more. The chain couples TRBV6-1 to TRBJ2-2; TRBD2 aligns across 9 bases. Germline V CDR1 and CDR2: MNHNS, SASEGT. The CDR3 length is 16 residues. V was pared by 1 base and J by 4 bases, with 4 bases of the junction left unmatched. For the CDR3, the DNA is TGTGCCAGCAGTGAAGTGGCGGGAGGGGTCACCGGGGAGCTGTTTTTT. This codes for CASSEVAGGVTGELFF.

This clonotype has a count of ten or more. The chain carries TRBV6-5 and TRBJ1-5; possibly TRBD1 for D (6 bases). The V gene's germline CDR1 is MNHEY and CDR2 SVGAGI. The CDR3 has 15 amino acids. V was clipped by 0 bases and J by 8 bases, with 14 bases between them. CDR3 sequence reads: CASSYSTGRGEPQHF. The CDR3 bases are TGTGCCAGCAGTTACTCGACAGGCAGAGGTGAGCCCCAGCATTTT.

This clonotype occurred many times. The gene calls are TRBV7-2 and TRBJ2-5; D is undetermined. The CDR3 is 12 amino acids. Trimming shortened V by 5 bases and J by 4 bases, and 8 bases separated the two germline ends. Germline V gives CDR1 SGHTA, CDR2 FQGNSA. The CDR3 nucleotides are TGTGCCAGCAGCCACGCACGAGAGACCCAGTACTTC. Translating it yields CASSHARETQYF.

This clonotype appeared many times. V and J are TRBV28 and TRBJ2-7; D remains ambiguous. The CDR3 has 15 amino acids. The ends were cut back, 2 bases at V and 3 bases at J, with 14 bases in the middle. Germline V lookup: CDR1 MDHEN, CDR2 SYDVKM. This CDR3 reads CASSLATGTNYEQYF. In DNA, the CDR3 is TGTGCCAGCAGTTTAGCAACGGGTACGAACTACGAGCAGTACTTC.

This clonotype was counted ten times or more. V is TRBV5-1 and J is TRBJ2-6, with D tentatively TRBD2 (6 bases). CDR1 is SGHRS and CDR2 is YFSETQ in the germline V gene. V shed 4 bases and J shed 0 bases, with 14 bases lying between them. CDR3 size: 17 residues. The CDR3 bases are TGCGCCAGCAGCATTGGGACTTTCCGCTCTGGGGCCAACGTCCTGACTTTC. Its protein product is CASSIGTFRSGANVLTF. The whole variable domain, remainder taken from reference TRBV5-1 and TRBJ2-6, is KAGVTQTPRYLIKTRGQQVTLSCSPISGHRSVSWYQQTPGQGLQFLFEYFSETQRNKGNFPGRFSGRQFSNSRSEMNVSTLELGDSALYLCASSIGTFRSGANVLTFGAGSRLTVL.

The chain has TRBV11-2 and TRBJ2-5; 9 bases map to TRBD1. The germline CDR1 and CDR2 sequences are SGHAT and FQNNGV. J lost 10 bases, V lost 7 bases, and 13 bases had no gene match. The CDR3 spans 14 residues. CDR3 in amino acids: CASKTEAQGAGQYF. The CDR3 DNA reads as TGTGCCAGCAAAACCGAGGCACAGGGGGCTGGCCAGTACTTC.

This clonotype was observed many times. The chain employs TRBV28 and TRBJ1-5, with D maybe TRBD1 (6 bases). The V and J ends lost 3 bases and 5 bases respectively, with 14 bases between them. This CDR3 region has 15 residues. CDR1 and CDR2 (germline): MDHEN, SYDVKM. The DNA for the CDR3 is TGTGCCAGCAGTTTGGGAGGGAGGGGGGATCAGCCCCAGCATTTT. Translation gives CASSLGGRGDQPQHF.

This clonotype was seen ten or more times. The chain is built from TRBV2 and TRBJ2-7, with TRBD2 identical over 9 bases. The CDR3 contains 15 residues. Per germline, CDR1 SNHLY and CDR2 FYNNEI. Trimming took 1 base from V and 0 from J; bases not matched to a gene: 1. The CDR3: CASSEVSGSSYEQYF. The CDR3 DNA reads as TGTGCCAGCAGTGAAGTTAGCGGGAGCTCCTACGAGCAGTACTTC.

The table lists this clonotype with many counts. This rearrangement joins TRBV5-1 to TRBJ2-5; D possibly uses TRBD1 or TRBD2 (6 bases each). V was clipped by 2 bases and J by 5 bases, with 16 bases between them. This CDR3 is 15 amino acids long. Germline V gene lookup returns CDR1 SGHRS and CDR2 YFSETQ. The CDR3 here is CASSFSVGGGETQYF. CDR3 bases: TGCGCCAGCAGCTTCTCAGTTGGAGGGGGGGAGACCCAGTACTTC.

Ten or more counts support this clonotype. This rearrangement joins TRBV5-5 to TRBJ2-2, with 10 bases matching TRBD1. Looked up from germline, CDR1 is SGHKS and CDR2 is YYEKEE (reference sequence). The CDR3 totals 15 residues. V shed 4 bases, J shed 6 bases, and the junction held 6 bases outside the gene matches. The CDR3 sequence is CASSTGTGAAGELFF. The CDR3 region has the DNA TGTGCCAGCAGCACAGGGACAGGGGCGGCCGGGGAGCTGTTTTTT.

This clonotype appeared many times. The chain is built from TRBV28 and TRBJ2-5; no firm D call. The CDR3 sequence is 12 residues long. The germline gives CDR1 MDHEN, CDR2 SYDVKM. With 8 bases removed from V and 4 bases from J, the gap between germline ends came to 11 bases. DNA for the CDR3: TGTGCCAGCGAGAAAGTCGGAGAGACCCAGTACTTC. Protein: CASEKVGETQYF.

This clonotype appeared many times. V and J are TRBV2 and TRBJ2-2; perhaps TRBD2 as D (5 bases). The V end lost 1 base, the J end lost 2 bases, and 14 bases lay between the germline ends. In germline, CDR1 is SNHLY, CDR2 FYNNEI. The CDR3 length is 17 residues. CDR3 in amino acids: CASSEDIGGGNTGELFF. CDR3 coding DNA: TGTGCCAGCAGTGAAGACATAGGAGGCGGTAACACCGGGGAGCTGTTTTTT.

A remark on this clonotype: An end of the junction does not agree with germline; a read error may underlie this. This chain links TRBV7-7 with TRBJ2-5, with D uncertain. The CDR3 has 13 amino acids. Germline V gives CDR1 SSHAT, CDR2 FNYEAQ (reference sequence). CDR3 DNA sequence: TGTGCTAGCAGCTTGGGGTATCGGGAGACCCAGTACTTC. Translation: CASSLGYRETQYF.

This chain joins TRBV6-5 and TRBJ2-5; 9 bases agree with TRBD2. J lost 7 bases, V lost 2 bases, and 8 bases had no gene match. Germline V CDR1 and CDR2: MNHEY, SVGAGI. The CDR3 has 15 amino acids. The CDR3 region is CASSYGGSGSRTQYF. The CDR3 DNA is TGTGCCAGCAGTTACGGGGGTAGCGGGAGTCGGACCCAGTACTTC.

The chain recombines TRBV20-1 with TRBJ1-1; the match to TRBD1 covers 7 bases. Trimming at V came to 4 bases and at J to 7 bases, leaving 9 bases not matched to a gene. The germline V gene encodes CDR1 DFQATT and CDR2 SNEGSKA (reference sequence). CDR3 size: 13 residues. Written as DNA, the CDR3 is TGCAGTGCTACTGGGACAGTCGCCCATGAAGCTTTCTTT. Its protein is CSATGTVAHEAFF.

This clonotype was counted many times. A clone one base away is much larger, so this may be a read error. CDR3 sequence (DNA): TGCAGCCTTGGCTTCAGCGGGAGGGTCCCGACTGGCGAGACCCAGTACTTC. It translates to CSLGFSGRVPTGETQYF. V is TRBV20-1 and J is TRBJ2-5, with 10 nucleotides matching TRBD2. This CDR3 region has 17 residues. Germline assignment: CDR1 DFQATT and CDR2 SNEGSKA (reference sequence).

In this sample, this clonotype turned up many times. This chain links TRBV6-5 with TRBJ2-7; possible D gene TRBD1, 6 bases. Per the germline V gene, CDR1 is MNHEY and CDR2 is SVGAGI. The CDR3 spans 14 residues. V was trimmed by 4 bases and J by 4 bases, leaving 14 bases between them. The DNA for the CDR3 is TGTGCCAGCAGTTCATGGGGGCTGGGGTACGAGCAGTACTTC. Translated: CASSSWGLGYEQYF.

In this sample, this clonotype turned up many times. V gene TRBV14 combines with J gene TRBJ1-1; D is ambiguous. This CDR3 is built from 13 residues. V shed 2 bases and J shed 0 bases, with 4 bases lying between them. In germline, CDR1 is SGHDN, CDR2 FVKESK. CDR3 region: CASSQQVNTEAFF. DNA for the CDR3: TGTGCCAGCAGCCAACAGGTGAACACTGAAGCTTTCTTT. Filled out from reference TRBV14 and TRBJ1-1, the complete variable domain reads EAGVTQFPSHSVIEKGQTVTLRCDPISGHDNLYWYRRVMGKEIKFLLHFVKESKQDESGMPNNRFLAERTGGTYSTLKVQPAELEDSGVYFCASSQQVNTEAFFGQGTRLTVV.

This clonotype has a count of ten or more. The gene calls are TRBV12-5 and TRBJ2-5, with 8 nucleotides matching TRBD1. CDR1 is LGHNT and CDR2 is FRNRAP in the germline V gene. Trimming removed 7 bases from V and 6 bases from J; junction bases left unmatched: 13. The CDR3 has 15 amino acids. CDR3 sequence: CASASVGGDRKTQYF. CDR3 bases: TGTGCTAGTGCCTCTGTTGGAGGGGACAGGAAGACCCAGTACTTC.

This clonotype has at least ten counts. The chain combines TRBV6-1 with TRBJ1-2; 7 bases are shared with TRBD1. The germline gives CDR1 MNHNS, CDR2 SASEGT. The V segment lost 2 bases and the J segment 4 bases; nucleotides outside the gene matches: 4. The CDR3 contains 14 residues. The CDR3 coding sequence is TGTGCCAGCAGTGAACAGACAGGGAGCTATGGCTACACCTTC. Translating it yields CASSEQTGSYGYTF.

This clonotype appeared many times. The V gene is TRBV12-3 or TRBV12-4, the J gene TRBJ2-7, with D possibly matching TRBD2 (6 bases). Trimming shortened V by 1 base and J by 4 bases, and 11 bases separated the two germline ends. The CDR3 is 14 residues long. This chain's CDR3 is CASSLGRETYEQYF. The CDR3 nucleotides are TGTGCCAGCAGTTTAGGGCGGGAAACGTACGAGCAGTACTTC.